This T cell receptor (beta chain) comes out of a study of blood T cell repertoires in COVID-19 (TCRdb year 2020). Regarding the research as a whole: Collaborator samples came from the United States, Italy and Spain and covered acute and convalescent phases of COVID-19. The repertoires were released in a freely available public database meant as a resource for research on the immune response to SARS-CoV-2. The prospective study material was composed of cDNA or gDNA derived from T cells, B-cell-depleted T cells, or PBMCs. Where available, HLA class I and class II types were obtained from metadata supplied by the sample provider rather than from assay-based typing. Samples were obtained from the ongoing ImmuneRACE study (first 160 participants) and from 1,200 or so subjects provided by 6 global collaborators. Subjects who had been exposed to COVID-19, were actively infected with it, or had recovered from it provided the deeply sampled blood TCRbeta repertoires that made up the dataset. Sample metadata almost always included a de-identified subject ID, COVID-19 status, age in years and sex.

Remarks on this clone: Its binding antigen is unknown. Per-base qualities were not stored, and no clone one base away is much larger.

V gives up 4 bases and J gives up 8 bases, and the segment between their germline ends measures 21 bases. As encoded in the germline V gene, CDR1 is MGHRA while CDR2 is YSYEKL. From cysteine to phenylalanine, the CDR3 is 16 amino acids long. Of the read, only the CDR3 DNA is kept; its 48 bases are in frame from base 1. Study-wide conclusions, independent of this receptor: How much clinical and demographic metadata was included differed by source and by participant, and the metadata was provided uncurated.

The immunoSEQ Assay, a bias-controlled multiplex PCR, was used to amplify TCRbeta CDR3 regions from genomic DNA. Per the authors' processing: The number of nucleated cells in each sample was estimated from the amplification of reference gene primers within the assay. To quantify the absolute abundance of each unique TCRbeta CDR3 rearrangement, sequence reads were collapsed and filtered. For each sample, productive Simpson clonality was calculated as the square root of Simpson's diversity index across productive rearrangements. Not all clones reach the TCRdb copy of this immuneACCESS table, which keeps in-frame sequences only. Checked studies attribute under half of the gap to unresolved V genes and leave the rest unexplained. From that table come the V and J calls and clone size; the DNA was used to work out D and trimming. This sample comprises about 53,000 clones, about 80% of them detected only once. In total, the top ten clones hold 11% to 15% of the sample.

Whole blood was collected in K2EDTA tubes by collaborating institutions according to the institutions' own protocols. Collaborator samples were shipped for TCRbeta analysis as frozen whole blood, isolated PBMCs, or DNA extracted from either sample type. The chain is made from TRBV4-1 and TRBJ2-1; TRBD2 is a possible D gene, resting on 7 matching bases. The receptor's source is a human donor in a cohort sampled during active COVID-19. Material for sequencing was peripheral blood. The CDR3 protein is CASSPKGRGGNDEQFF. In nucleotides, the sequence is TGCGCCAGCAGCCCCAAGGGTAGGGGGGGGAACGATGAGCAGTTCTTC.